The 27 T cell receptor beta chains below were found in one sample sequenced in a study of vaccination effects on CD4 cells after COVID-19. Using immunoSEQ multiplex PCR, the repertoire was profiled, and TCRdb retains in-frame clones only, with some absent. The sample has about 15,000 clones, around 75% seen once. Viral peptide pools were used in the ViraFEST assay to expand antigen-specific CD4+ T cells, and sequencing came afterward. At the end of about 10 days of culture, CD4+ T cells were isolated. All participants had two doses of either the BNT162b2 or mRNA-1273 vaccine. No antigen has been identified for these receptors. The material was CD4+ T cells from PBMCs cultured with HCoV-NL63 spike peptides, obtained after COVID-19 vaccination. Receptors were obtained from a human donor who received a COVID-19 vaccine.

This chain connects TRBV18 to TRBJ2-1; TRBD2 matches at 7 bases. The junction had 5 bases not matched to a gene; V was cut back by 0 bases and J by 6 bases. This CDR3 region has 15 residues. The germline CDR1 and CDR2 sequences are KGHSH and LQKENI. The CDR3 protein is CASSPPVSGANEQFF. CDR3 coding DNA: TGTGCCAGCTCACCACCTGTCAGCGGGGCCAATGAGCAGTTCTTC.

CDR3 sequence (DNA): TGTGCCAGTAGTCCAGGATTGAACACTGAAGCTTTCTTT. Encoded protein: CASSPGLNTEAFF. This chain uses TRBV19 with TRBJ1-1; D gene uncertain. This CDR3 spans 13 amino acids. V was shortened by 5 bases and J by 0 bases, with 7 bases between the two germline ends. Germline V gives CDR1 LNHDA, CDR2 SQIVND (reference sequence).

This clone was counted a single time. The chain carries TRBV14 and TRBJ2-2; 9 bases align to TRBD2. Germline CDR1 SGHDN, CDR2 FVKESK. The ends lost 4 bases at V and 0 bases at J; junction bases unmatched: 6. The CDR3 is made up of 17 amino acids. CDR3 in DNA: TGTGCCAGCAGCCCCAGGGCGGGGGGGGCGAACACCGGGGAGCTGTTTTTT. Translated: CASSPRAGGANTGELFF.

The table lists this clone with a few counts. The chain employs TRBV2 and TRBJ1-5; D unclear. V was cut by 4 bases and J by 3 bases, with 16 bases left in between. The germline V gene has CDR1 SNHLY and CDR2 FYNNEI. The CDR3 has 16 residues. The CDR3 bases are TGTGCCAGCAGTGCCCTCGGAGAGGGCACCAATCAGCCCCAGCATTTT. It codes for CASSALGEGTNQPQHF.

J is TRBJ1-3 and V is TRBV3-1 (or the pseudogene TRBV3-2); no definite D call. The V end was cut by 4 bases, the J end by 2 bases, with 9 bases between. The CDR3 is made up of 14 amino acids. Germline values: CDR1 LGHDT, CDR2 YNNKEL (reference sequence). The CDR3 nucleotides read TGTGCCAGCAGCCTAAAGTCCGCTGGAAACACCATATATTTT. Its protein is CASSLKSAGNTIYF.

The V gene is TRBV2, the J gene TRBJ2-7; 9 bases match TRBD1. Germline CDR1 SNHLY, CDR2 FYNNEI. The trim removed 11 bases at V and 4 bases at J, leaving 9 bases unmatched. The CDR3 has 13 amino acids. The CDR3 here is CASGGQGPYEQYF. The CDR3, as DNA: TGTGCCTCTGGGGGACAGGGCCCATACGAGCAGTACTTC.

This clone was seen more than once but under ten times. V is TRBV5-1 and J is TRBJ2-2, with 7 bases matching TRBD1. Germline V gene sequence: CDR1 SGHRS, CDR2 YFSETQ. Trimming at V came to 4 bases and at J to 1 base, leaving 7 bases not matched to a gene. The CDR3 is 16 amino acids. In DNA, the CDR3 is TGCGCCAGCAGCCCCGACAGGGCGAGGAACACCGGGGAGCTGTTTTTT. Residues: CASSPDRARNTGELFF.

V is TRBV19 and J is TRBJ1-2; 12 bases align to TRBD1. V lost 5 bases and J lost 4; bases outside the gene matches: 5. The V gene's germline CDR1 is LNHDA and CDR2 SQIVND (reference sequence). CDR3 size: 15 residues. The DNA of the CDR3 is TGTGCCAGTAGTGCCGGGACAGGGGGCGCCTATGGCTACACCTTC. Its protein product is CASSAGTGGAYGYTF. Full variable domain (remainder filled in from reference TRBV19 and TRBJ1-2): DGGITQSPKYLFRKEGQNVTLSCEQNLNHDAMYWYRQDPGQGLRLIYYSQIVNDFQKGDIAEGYSVSREKKESFPLTVTSAQKNPTAFYLCASSAGTGGAYGYTFGSGTRLTVV.

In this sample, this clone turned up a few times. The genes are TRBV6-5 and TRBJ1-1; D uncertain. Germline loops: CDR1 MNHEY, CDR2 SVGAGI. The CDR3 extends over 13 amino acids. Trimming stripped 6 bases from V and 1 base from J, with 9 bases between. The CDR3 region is CASSQAGNTEAFF. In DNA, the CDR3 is TGTGCCAGCAGCCAAGCAGGGAACACTGAAGCTTTCTTT.

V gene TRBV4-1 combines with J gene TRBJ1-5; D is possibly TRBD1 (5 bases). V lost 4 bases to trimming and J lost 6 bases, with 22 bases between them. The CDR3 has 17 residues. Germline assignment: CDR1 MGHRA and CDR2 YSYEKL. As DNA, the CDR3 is TGCGCCAGCAGCCGACACCCGGCGGGGGGTAGGAGTCAGCCCCAGCATTTT. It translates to CASSRHPAGGRSQPQHF.

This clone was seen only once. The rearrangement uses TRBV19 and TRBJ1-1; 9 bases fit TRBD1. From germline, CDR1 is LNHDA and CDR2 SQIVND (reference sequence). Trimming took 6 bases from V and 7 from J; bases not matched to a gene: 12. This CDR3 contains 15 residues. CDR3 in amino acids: CASSHKLGQGYEAFF. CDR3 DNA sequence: TGTGCCAGTAGCCACAAACTCGGACAGGGGTATGAAGCTTTCTTT. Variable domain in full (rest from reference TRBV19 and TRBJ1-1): DGGITQSPKYLFRKEGQNVTLSCEQNLNHDAMYWYRQDPGQGLRLIYYSQIVNDFQKGDIAEGYSVSREKKESFPLTVTSAQKNPTAFYLCASSHKLGQGYEAFFGQGTRLTVV.

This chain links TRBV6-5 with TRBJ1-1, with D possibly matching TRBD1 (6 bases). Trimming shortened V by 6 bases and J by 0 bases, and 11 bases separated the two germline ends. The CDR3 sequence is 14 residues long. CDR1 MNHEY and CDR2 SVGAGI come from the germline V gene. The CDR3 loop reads CASSRGFLNTEAFF. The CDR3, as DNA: TGTGCCAGCAGCAGGGGATTTCTGAACACTGAAGCTTTCTTT.

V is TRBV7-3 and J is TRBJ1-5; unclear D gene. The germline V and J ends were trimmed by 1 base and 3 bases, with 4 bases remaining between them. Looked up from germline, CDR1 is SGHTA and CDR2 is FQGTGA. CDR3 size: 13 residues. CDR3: CASSLRDNQPQHF. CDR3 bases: TGTGCCAGCAGCTTAAGGGACAATCAGCCCCAGCATTTT.

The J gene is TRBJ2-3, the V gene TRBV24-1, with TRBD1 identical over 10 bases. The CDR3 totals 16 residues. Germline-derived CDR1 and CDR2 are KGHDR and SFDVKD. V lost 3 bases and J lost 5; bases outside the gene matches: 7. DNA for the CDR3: TGTGCCACCAGTGATGACAGGGGGCTTTGGGGAGATACGCAGTATTTT. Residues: CATSDDRGLWGDTQYF.

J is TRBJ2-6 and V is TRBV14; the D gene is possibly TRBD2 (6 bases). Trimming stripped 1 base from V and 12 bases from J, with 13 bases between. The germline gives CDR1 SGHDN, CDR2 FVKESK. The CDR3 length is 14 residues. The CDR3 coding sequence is TGTGCCAGCAGCCAAGGGGCACGGGGGATCGTCCTGACTTTC. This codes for CASSQGARGIVLTF.

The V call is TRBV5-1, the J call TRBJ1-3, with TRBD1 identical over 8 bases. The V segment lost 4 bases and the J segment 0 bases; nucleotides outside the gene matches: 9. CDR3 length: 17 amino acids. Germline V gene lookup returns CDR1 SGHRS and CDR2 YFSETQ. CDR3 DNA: TGCGCCAGCAGCCCCAGGGGGCCTACCCCCTCTGGAAACACCATATATTTT. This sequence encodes CASSPRGPTPSGNTIYF.

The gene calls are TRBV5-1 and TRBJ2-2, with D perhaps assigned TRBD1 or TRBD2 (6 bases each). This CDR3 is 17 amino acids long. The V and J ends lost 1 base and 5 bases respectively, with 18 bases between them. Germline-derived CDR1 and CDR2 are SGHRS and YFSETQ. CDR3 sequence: CASSLIRGREGTGELFF. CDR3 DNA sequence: TGCGCCAGCAGCTTGATACGGGGGCGCGAGGGGACCGGGGAGCTGTTTTTT.

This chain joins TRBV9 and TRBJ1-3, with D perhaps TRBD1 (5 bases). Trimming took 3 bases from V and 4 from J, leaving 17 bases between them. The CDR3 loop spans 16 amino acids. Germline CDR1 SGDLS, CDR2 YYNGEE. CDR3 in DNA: TGTGCCAGCAGCGAACATGGCGGGGCGGGCGGAAACACCATATATTTT. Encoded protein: CASSEHGGAGGNTIYF.

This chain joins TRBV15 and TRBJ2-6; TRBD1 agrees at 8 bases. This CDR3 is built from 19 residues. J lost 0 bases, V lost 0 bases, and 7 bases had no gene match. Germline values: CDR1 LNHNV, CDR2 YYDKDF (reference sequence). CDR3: CATSREGAGGPSGANVLTF. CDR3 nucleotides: TGTGCCACCAGCAGAGAGGGGGCAGGGGGCCCCTCTGGGGCCAACGTCCTGACTTTC.

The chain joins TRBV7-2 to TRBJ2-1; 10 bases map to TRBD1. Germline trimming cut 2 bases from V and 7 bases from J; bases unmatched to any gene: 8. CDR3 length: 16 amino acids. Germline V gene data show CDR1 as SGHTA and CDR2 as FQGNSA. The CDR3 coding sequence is TGTGCCAGCAGCTTATTTTCCGGGACAGGGGCGAATGAGCAGTTCTTC. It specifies CASSLFSGTGANEQFF. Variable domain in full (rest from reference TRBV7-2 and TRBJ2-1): GAGVSQSPSNKVTEKGKDVELRCDPISGHTALYWYRQSLGQGLEFLIYFQGNSAPDKSGLPSDRFSAERTGGSVSTLTIQRTQQEDSAVYLCASSLFSGTGANEQFFGPGTRLTVL.

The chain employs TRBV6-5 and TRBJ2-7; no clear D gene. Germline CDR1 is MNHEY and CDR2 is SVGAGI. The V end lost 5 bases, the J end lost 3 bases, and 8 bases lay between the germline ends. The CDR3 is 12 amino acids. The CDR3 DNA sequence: TGTGCCAGCAGTACACATTACTACGAGCAGTACTTC. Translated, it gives CASSTHYYEQYF.

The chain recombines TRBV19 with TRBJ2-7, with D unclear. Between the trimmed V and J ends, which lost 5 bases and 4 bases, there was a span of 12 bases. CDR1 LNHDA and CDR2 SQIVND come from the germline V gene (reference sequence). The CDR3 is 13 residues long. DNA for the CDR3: TGTGCCAGTAGTTCCAACGACGGATACGAGCAGTACTTC. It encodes CASSSNDGYEQYF.

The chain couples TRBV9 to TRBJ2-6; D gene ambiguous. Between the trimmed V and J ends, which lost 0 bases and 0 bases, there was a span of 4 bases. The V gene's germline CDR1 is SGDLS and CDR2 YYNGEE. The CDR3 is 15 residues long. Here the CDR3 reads CASSVGSSGANVLTF. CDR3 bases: TGTGCCAGCAGCGTAGGGAGCTCTGGGGCCAACGTCCTGACTTTC.

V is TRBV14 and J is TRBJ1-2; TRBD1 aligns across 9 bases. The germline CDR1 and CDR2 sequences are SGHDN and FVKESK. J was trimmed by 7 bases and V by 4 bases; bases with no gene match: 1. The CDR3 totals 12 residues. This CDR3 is CASSRDRVGYTF. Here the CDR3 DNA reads TGTGCCAGCAGCCGGGACAGGGTTGGCTACACCTTC.

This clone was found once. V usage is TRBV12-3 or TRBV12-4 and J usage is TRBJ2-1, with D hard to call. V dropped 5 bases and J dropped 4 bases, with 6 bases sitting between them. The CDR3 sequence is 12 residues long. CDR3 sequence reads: CASSPRYNEQFF. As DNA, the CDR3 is TGTGCCAGCAGTCCCAGATACAATGAGCAGTTCTTC.

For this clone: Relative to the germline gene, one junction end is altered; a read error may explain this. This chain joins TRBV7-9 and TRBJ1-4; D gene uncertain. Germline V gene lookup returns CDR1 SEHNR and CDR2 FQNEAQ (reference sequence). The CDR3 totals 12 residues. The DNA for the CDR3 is TGTGCCAGCAGCTTAGACCGCGGTCCACCAAATTTT. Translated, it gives CASSLDRGPPNF. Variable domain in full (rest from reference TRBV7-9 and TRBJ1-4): DTGVSQNPRHKITKRGQNVTFRCDPISEHNRLYWYRQTLGQGPEFLTYFQNEAQLEKSRLLSDRFSAERPKGSFSTLEIQRTEQGDSAMYLCASSLDRGPPNFGSGTQLSVL.

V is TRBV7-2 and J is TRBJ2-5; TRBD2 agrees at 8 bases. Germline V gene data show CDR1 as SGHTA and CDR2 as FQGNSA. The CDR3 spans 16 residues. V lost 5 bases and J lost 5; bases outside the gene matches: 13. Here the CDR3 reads CASSTLGGGGSETQYF. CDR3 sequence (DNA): TGTGCCAGCAGCACCCTAGGAGGCGGGGGGTCGGAGACCCAGTACTTC.